The 27 T cell receptor beta chains listed next were all sequenced from one sample in a study of blood T cells in healthy people across ages (dated by TCRdb to between 2014 and 2017). The library was prepared using 5' RACE. The data were produced on an Illumina HiSeq 2500. A second PCR of roughly 7 to 11 cycles was performed with a sample-barcoded 5' primer and a J-beta primer mix. TCRdb itself trimmed the public reads at Q25 with fastp, ran MiXCR and retained productive beta chains. Duplicate CDR3 protein sequences are folded into a single record with the most common DNA and genes. This sample has roughly 800,000 distinct CDR3 sequences in its table, and just under 25% of those were observed once. The ten largest make up roughly 3.8% of the sample. This same sample was also taken into another study, of T cells of mothers and their children.

Sequencing input: blood. Receptors were obtained from a boy under 18 in good health.

This clonotype was counted between two and nine times. The chain links TRBV20-1 to TRBJ1-2; no reliable D call. Per germline, CDR1 DFQATT and CDR2 SNEGSKA (reference sequence). V lost 4 bases to trimming and J lost 0 bases, with 12 bases between them. The CDR3 contains 14 residues. The chain's CDR3 is CSATLRAANYGYTF. CDR3 bases: TGCAGTGCTACCCTAAGGGCAGCTAACTATGGCTACACCTTC.

In its sample, this clonotype was seen a few times. In DNA form, the CDR3 reads TGTGCCAGTAGCTCAAAATACAATGAGCAGTTCTTC. It is translated as CASSSKYNEQFF. The chain employs TRBV19 and TRBJ2-1; D is unresolved. The CDR3 has 12 residues. Trimming took 6 bases from V and 4 from J, leaving 7 bases between them. Germline V gene sequence: CDR1 LNHDA, CDR2 SQIVND (reference sequence).

The V and J genes are TRBV5-1 and TRBJ1-4; D might be TRBD1 (5 bases). Trimming took off 0 bases at V and 8 bases at J, with 11 bases between the two ends. There are 14 residues in the CDR3. In germline, CDR1 is SGHRS, CDR2 YFSETQ. CDR3 DNA: TGCGCCAGCAGCTTGGGGGCAGGGAACGAAAAACTGTTTTTT. Translation: CASSLGAGNEKLFF. The variable domain in full, completed from reference TRBV5-1 and TRBJ1-4, reads KAGVTQTPRYLIKTRGQQVTLSCSPISGHRSVSWYQQTPGQGLQFLFEYFSETQRNKGNFPGRFSGRQFSNSRSEMNVSTLELGDSALYLCASSLGAGNEKLFFGSGTQLSVL.

This chain connects TRBV5-1 to TRBJ2-5; D unclear. The J call could be wrong; TRBJ2-1 is a better fit for the DNA end. Germline V gene sequence: CDR1 SGHRS, CDR2 YFSETQ. CDR3 length: 16 amino acids. For the CDR3, the DNA is TGCGCCAGCAGCTTGGGACAACTCAGGACGTACAATGAGCAGTTCTTC. Translating gives CASSLGQLRTYNEQFF.

This clonotype has only a few counts. The chain recombines TRBV6-2 or TRBV6-3 with TRBJ1-2; D gene unclear. Trimming pared 2 bases from V and 6 bases from J, leaving 7 bases between. CDR3 size: 12 residues. The germline V gene has CDR1 MNHEY and CDR2 SVGEGT. In DNA form, the CDR3 reads TGTGCCAGCAGTTACGGGTCGAATGGCTACACCTTC. The encoded protein is CASSYGSNGYTF.

This clonotype showed up just once. The conserved closing phenylalanine or tryptophan is absent in this CDR3, likely reflecting a read error. This chain links TRBV6-6 with TRBJ2-5, with D perhaps TRBD1 (6 bases). The end of the DNA fits TRBJ2-7 better, so the J call may be wrong. CDR3 length equals 15 residues. Per germline, CDR1 MNHNY and CDR2 SVGAGI (reference sequence). CDR3 sequence: CASRPQGIVGYEQYL. The CDR3 DNA reads as TGTGCCAGCAGGCCACAGGGAATTGTCGGCTACGAGCAGTACCTC.

The table lists this clonotype with a few counts. The J gene is TRBJ2-6, the V gene TRBV6-2 or TRBV6-3; D is perhaps TRBD2 (5 bases). V lost 5 bases and J 4 bases, leaving 21 bases between the germline ends. This CDR3 contains 18 residues. Germline CDR1 MNHEY, CDR2 SVGEGT. The CDR3 sequence: CASSKNRELIPGANVLTF. The DNA of the CDR3 is TGTGCCAGCAGTAAGAACCGGGAACTGATACCCGGGGCCAACGTCCTGACTTTC.

V gene TRBV2 combines with J gene TRBJ1-1; 7 nucleotides agree with TRBD1. The CDR3 sequence is 12 residues long. J was trimmed by 3 bases and V by 9 bases; bases with no gene match: 4. Looked up from germline, CDR1 is SNHLY and CDR2 is FYNNEI. CDR3 amino acids: CASNRGDTEAFF. The CDR3 coding sequence is TGTGCCAGTAACAGGGGAGACACTGAAGCTTTCTTT. The full variable domain, rest sourced from reference TRBV2 and TRBJ1-1, is EPEVTQTPSHQVTQMGQEVILRCVPISNHLYFYWYRQILGQKVEFLVSFYNNEISEKSEIFDDQFSVERPDGSNFTLKIRSTKLEDSAMYFCASNRGDTEAFFGQGTRLTVV.

This chain connects TRBV7-3 to TRBJ1-2; 7 bases map to TRBD1. The CDR3 spans 16 residues. CDR1 SGHTA and CDR2 FQGTGA come from the germline V gene. Losses at the gene ends were 5 bases for V and 4 bases for J; bases not matched to a gene: 13. The CDR3 loop is CASSPTPDRASYGYTF. CDR3 bases: TGTGCCAGCAGCCCAACGCCTGACAGGGCTAGCTATGGCTACACCTTC.

This clonotype was observed a handful of times. This chain uses TRBV29-1 with TRBJ2-7; D gene uncertain. The germline V gene has CDR1 SQVTM and CDR2 ANQGSEA. V shed 4 bases and J shed 6 bases, with 13 bases lying between them. CDR3 length: 12 residues. CDR3 nucleotide sequence: TGCAGCGTTGGGTGGGCCAATGCCGAGCAGTACTTC. Encoded protein: CSVGWANAEQYF.

The rearrangement uses TRBV28 and TRBJ2-5; perhaps TRBD2 as D (5 bases). The V and J ends lost 7 bases and 0 bases respectively, with 18 bases between them. CDR3 size: 16 residues. Germline lookup yields CDR1 MDHEN and CDR2 SYDVKM. The CDR3 region has the DNA TGTGCCAGCATTGGCGCGGGCCTCCCGTACCAAGAGACCCAGTACTTC. Protein: CASIGAGLPYQETQYF. The full variable domain, with the rest looked up from reference TRBV28 and TRBJ2-5, is DVKVTQSSRYLVKRTGEKVFLECVQDMDHENMFWYRQDPGLGLRLIYFSYDVKMKEKGDIPEGYSVSREKKERFSLILESASTNQTSMYLCASIGAGLPYQETQYFGPGTRLLVL.

V usage is TRBV11-2 and J usage is TRBJ2-3; D unclear. The CDR3 length is 15 residues. V was trimmed by 7 bases and J by 6 bases, leaving 20 bases between them. Germline CDR1 SGHAT, CDR2 FQNNGV. The CDR3 is CASTATPSSGDTQYF. The CDR3 DNA sequence: TGTGCCAGCACCGCGACACCTTCTTCTGGCGATACGCAGTATTTT.

There are a few counts of this clonotype. The chain is built from TRBV12-3 or TRBV12-4 and TRBJ2-1, with 9 bases fitting TRBD2. The V and J ends lost 2 bases and 7 bases, in that order; junction bases with no gene match: 6. CDR3 length equals 15 residues. The CDR3 region has the DNA TGTGCCAGCAGTTTACTAGCGGGGACTCAGAATGAGCAGTTCTTC. It encodes CASSLLAGTQNEQFF.

This clonotype was recorded only once. The genes are TRBV7-8 and TRBJ2-5; TRBD2 might be the D (6 bases). Trimming stripped 1 base from V and 5 bases from J, with 11 bases between. The germline gives CDR1 SGHVS, CDR2 FQNEAQ. The CDR3 has 14 residues. The CDR3 region is CASSLEGLHETQYF. DNA of the CDR3: TGTGCCAGCAGCTTAGAAGGACTACATGAGACCCAGTACTTC.

This chain joins TRBV28 and TRBJ2-7; D possibly corresponds to TRBD1 (6 bases). V shed 3 bases and J shed 4 bases, with 10 bases lying between them. The germline CDR1 and CDR2 sequences are MDHEN and SYDVKM. This CDR3 has 13 residues. The CDR3 DNA follows: TGTGCCAGCAGTTTCCTCGACAGGTACGAGCAGTACTTC. Encoded protein: CASSFLDRYEQYF.

The chain is built from TRBV27 and TRBJ2-1; TRBD2 aligns across 13 bases. Germline V CDR1 and CDR2: MNHEY, SMNVEV (reference sequence). V was pared by 4 bases and J by 6 bases, with 3 bases of the junction left unmatched. The CDR3 is 15 residues long. The CDR3 spells CASSWTSGSPNEQFF. In DNA, the CDR3 is TGTGCCAGCAGTTGGACTAGCGGGAGTCCCAATGAGCAGTTCTTC.

The chain employs TRBV7-9 and TRBJ1-1, with 7 bases aligning to TRBD1. The junction had 9 bases not matched to a gene; V was cut back by 5 bases and J by 12 bases. Germline CDR1 reads SEHNR; CDR2 reads FQNEAQ (reference sequence). The CDR3 runs to 12 residues. CDR3 sequence reads: CASSIGTAVTFF. Here the CDR3 DNA reads TGTGCCAGCAGCATAGGGACAGCTGTCACTTTCTTT.

The rearrangement links TRBV2 to TRBJ2-1, with D hard to call. This CDR3 comprises 16 residues. Germline-derived CDR1 and CDR2 are SNHLY and FYNNEI. Trimming removed 5 bases from V and 0 bases from J, with 14 bases in between. CDR3 protein: CASSNSGVRSYNEQFF. The CDR3 region has the DNA TGTGCCAGCAGTAACTCGGGTGTACGCTCCTACAATGAGCAGTTCTTC. Full variable domain (outside the CDR3, taken from reference TRBV2 and TRBJ2-1): EPEVTQTPSHQVTQMGQEVILRCVPISNHLYFYWYRQILGQKVEFLVSFYNNEISEKSEIFDDQFSVERPDGSNFTLKIRSTKLEDSAMYFCASSNSGVRSYNEQFFGPGTRLTVL.

This clonotype was counted ten times or more. The chain combines TRBV4-3 with TRBJ2-5; tentatively, D is TRBD1 or TRBD2 (5 bases each). The J call could be wrong; TRBJ2-1 is a better fit for the DNA end. CDR1 LGHNA and CDR2 YSLEER come from the germline V gene. The length of the CDR3 is 15 residues. CDR3 DNA: TGCGCCAGCAGCCAAATCATGGGACCGCTAAATGAGCAGTTCTTC. This gives the protein CASSQIMGPLNEQFF.

The chain couples TRBV7-8 to TRBJ1-1; 7 bases agree with TRBD1. V lost 5 bases and J lost 1; bases outside the gene matches: 10. The CDR3 length is 16 residues. Germline V gene lookup returns CDR1 SGHVS and CDR2 FQNEAQ. CDR3 amino acids: CASSAYRGIGNTEAFF. CDR3 sequence (DNA): TGTGCCAGCAGCGCATACAGGGGAATTGGGAACACTGAAGCTTTCTTT. The variable domain in full, with the rest retrieved from reference TRBV7-8 and TRBJ1-1, is GAGVSQSPRYKVAKRGQDVALRCDPISGHVSLFWYQQALGQGPEFLTYFQNEAQLDKSGLPSDRFFAERPEGSVSTLKIQRTQQEDSAVYLCASSAYRGIGNTEAFFGQGTRLTVV.

The chain employs TRBV5-5 and TRBJ2-3; no clear D gene. Trimming took 3 bases from V and 4 from J, leaving 6 bases between them. The CDR3 has 12 residues. Per the germline V gene, CDR1 is SGHKS and CDR2 is YYEKEE (reference sequence). This CDR3 is CASSSISDTQYF. Written as DNA, the CDR3 is TGTGCCAGCAGCTCCATCTCAGATACGCAGTATTTT.

This chain joins TRBV12-3 or TRBV12-4 and TRBJ2-3; 8 nucleotides agree with TRBD2. Losses at the gene ends were 3 bases for V and 4 bases for J; bases not matched to a gene: 6. This CDR3 has 15 amino acids. The chain's CDR3 is CASSLASGLADTQYF. CDR3 nucleotides: TGTGCCAGCAGTTTGGCTAGCGGGCTCGCAGATACGCAGTATTTT.

At least ten counts were recorded for this clonotype. J is TRBJ2-1 and V is TRBV29-1, with TRBD2 as a possible D gene (6 bases). CDR3 size: 14 residues. V lost 3 bases, J lost 5 bases, and 14 bases lay in between. Germline V gene sequence: CDR1 SQVTM, CDR2 ANQGSEA. The DNA of the CDR3 is TGCAGCGTTGACGGCGGGAAGCTGAACAATGAGCAGTTCTTC. Its translation: CSVDGGKLNNEQFF.

This clonotype was observed a few times. The V call is TRBV29-1, the J call TRBJ2-1; D is unresolved. Germline V lookup: CDR1 SQVTM, CDR2 ANQGSEA. The CDR3 sequence is 16 residues long. Trimming stripped 0 bases from V and 0 bases from J, with 12 bases between. This chain's CDR3 is CSVEDLALSSYNEQFF. As DNA, the CDR3 is TGCAGCGTTGAAGATCTGGCCCTGAGCTCCTACAATGAGCAGTTCTTC.

This clonotype appeared a few times. V gene TRBV5-1 combines with J gene TRBJ2-1; D is perhaps TRBD1 or TRBD2 (6 bases each). V lost 3 bases, J lost 6 bases, and 13 bases lay in between. This CDR3 has 14 amino acids. Germline CDR1 SGHRS, CDR2 YFSETQ. The CDR3 here is CASSSATGANEQFF. CDR3 bases: TGCGCCAGCAGCTCGGCGACGGGGGCCAATGAGCAGTTCTTC. Using reference TRBV5-1 and TRBJ2-1 for the parts outside the CDR3, the full variable domain is KAGVTQTPRYLIKTRGQQVTLSCSPISGHRSVSWYQQTPGQGLQFLFEYFSETQRNKGNFPGRFSGRQFSNSRSEMNVSTLELGDSALYLCASSSATGANEQFFGPGTRLTVL.

The V gene is TRBV13, the J gene TRBJ2-3; 11 bases are shared with TRBD2. In germline, CDR1 is PRHDT, CDR2 FYEKMQ (reference sequence). V lost 0 bases and J lost 3; bases outside the gene matches: 11. This CDR3 spans 19 amino acids. The CDR3 DNA follows: TGTGCCAGCAGCTTAGGCCGTATTACTAGCGGGAGTTTAACAGATACGCAGTATTTT. It yields the protein CASSLGRITSGSLTDTQYF.

The sample holds many counts of this clonotype. The chain uses TRBV7-8 and TRBJ2-6; TRBD1 agrees at 8 bases. Unmatched junction bases numbered 26, after V lost 4 bases and J lost 0 bases. The CDR3 covers 24 residues. Germline loops: CDR1 SGHVS, CDR2 FQNEAQ. This CDR3 is CASSSPQAPGQGQTFSSGANVLTF. The CDR3 DNA reads as TGTGCCAGCAGCTCACCCCAAGCACCCGGACAGGGTCAAACCTTCAGCTCTGGGGCCAACGTCCTGACTTTC.